Below, 15 T cell receptor beta chains from the same sample are listed, as sequenced in a study of shared clonotypes between healthy human individuals (dated by TCRdb to about 2020). Library generation was performed with the immunoSEQ multiplex PCR assay. TCRdb retrieved this table from immuneACCESS and kept in-frame rearrangements only. Not all clones are present; in checked studies, unresolved V genes account for under half, and no reason is known for the remainder. The sample table shows over a million clones, and roughly 80% are seen once. The top ten hold 1.4% of the sample. Source material: memory CD4+ T cells sorted from blood. The cell subset or site label on this specimen signifies: CD45RA-negative fraction. All receptors come from a man aged 18 to 35 in good health.

The chain employs TRBV19 and TRBJ2-3; 8 positions agree with TRBD1. The CDR3 is 16 residues long. Germline CDR1 LNHDA, CDR2 SQIVND (reference sequence). J lost 3 bases, V lost 4 bases, and 9 bases had no gene match. CDR3 in amino acids: CASSKDRVRLTDTQYF. The CDR3 region has the DNA TGTGCCAGTAGTAAGGACAGGGTTCGGCTGACAGATACGCAGTATTTT.

V usage is TRBV6-1 and J usage is TRBJ2-1; possibly TRBD1 for D (5 bases). The CDR3 is 15 amino acids. Looked up from germline, CDR1 is MNHNS and CDR2 is SASEGT. Trimming removed 5 bases from V and 2 bases from J, with 13 bases in between. The CDR3 reads CASSKQGEPYNEQFF. The CDR3 DNA reads as TGTGCCAGCAGTAAACAAGGGGAACCCTACAATGAGCAGTTCTTC.

J is TRBJ2-7 and V is TRBV30, with 11 bases fitting TRBD1. With V trimmed by 0 bases and J by 9 bases, 7 bases remained unmatched. Germline CDR1 reads GTSNPN; CDR2 reads SVGIG (reference sequence). CDR3 size: 14 residues. CDR3 amino acids: CAWSVGTGGLGQYF. The CDR3 DNA follows: TGTGCCTGGAGTGTTGGGACAGGGGGGCTCGGGCAGTACTTC. Full variable domain (rest looked up from reference TRBV30 and TRBJ2-7): SQTIHQWPATLVQPVGSPLSLECTVEGTSNPNLYWYRQAAGRGLQLLFYSVGIGQISSEVPQNLSASRPQDRQFILSSKKLLLSDSGFYLCAWSVGTGGLGQYFGPGTRLTVT.

The chain employs TRBV7-9 and TRBJ2-3; D is perhaps TRBD2 (6 bases). CDR1 and CDR2 (germline): SEHNR, FQNEAQ (reference sequence). The CDR3 extends over 16 amino acids. V lost 1 base to trimming and J lost 4 bases, with 15 bases between them. The CDR3 is CASSLGLEGRADTQYF. The CDR3 DNA sequence: TGTGCCAGCAGCTTAGGGTTGGAGGGGCGTGCAGATACGCAGTATTTT.

V is TRBV7-2 and J is TRBJ1-1, with a weak D call TRBD1 (6 bases). Germline V lookup: CDR1 SGHTA, CDR2 FQGNSA. Trimming took 5 bases from V and 5 from J, leaving 12 bases between them. The length of the CDR3 is 13 residues. The CDR3 loop is CASSARRGTEAFF. The CDR3 region has the DNA TGTGCCAGCAGCGCAAGAAGGGGGACTGAAGCTTTCTTT.

The chain carries TRBV27 and TRBJ1-1; D gene uncertain. CDR1 MNHEY and CDR2 SMNVEV come from the germline V gene (reference sequence). The CDR3 is made up of 14 amino acids. The V end lost 8 bases, the J end lost 4 bases, and 17 bases lay between the germline ends. In DNA, the CDR3 is TGTGCCAGCCGATACACGGGGTTGGGCACTGAAGCTTTCTTT. Amino acid sequence: CASRYTGLGTEAFF.

This chain links TRBV7-8 with TRBJ2-2; 8 nucleotides line up with TRBD2. Germline values: CDR1 SGHVS, CDR2 FQNEAQ. Trimming cost V 6 bases and J 2 bases; bases outside gene matches: 11. The CDR3 totals 17 residues. CDR3 sequence reads: CASSLSGRSKNTGELFF. The CDR3, as DNA: TGTGCCAGCAGTCTAAGCGGGAGATCGAAAAACACCGGGGAGCTGTTTTTT.

V and J are TRBV28 and TRBJ2-7; unclear D gene. This CDR3 contains 13 residues. V lost 2 bases and J 2 bases, leaving 7 bases between the germline ends. The germline CDR1 and CDR2 sequences are MDHEN and SYDVKM. CDR3 in amino acids: CASSLTPPYEQYF. CDR3 bases: TGTGCCAGCAGTTTAACCCCGCCCTACGAGCAGTACTTC.

The V call is TRBV7-9, the J call TRBJ2-2; TRBD2 matches at 8 bases. Germline CDR1 SEHNR, CDR2 FQNEAQ (reference sequence). V shed 5 bases and J 7 bases; nucleotides not matched to a gene: 9. The CDR3 is 15 residues long. The CDR3 reads CASSAGLAGGGELFF. CDR3 sequence (DNA): TGTGCCAGCAGCGCCGGACTAGCCGGGGGCGGGGAGCTGTTTTTT.

The chain is built from TRBV28 and TRBJ1-2, with 10 bases fitting TRBD1. This CDR3 is built from 16 residues. Germline loops: CDR1 MDHEN, CDR2 SYDVKM. The trim removed 2 bases at V and 3 bases at J, leaving 6 bases unmatched. CDR3 sequence (DNA): TGTGCCAGCAGTTTAGATCTTGGGACAGGGGACTATGGCTACACCTTC. It yields the protein CASSLDLGTGDYGYTF.

This chain links TRBV7-9 with TRBJ2-5; no definite D call. The CDR3 spans 13 residues. V was pared by 5 bases and J by 2 bases, with 9 bases between. Per the germline V gene, CDR1 is SEHNR and CDR2 is FQNEAQ (reference sequence). CDR3 loop: CASSKPEQETQYF. CDR3 coding DNA: TGTGCCAGCAGCAAACCGGAGCAAGAGACCCAGTACTTC. The variable domain in full, with the rest retrieved from reference TRBV7-9 and TRBJ2-5, is DTGVSQNPRHKITKRGQNVTFRCDPISEHNRLYWYRQTLGQGPEFLTYFQNEAQLEKSRLLSDRFSAERPKGSFSTLEIQRTEQGDSAMYLCASSKPEQETQYFGPGTRLLVL.

V gene TRBV30 combines with J gene TRBJ1-2, with D tentatively TRBD1 (6 bases). The CDR3 is 15 residues long. CDR1 is GTSNPN and CDR2 is SVGIG in the germline V gene (reference sequence). The ends were cut back, 2 bases at V and 4 bases at J, with 17 bases in the middle. In nucleotides, the CDR3 is TGTGCCTGGAGTCGGCGGGACACATACCTCTATGGCTACACCTTC. Its translation: CAWSRRDTYLYGYTF.

The chain recombines TRBV6-5 with TRBJ2-3, with a tentative D call TRBD1 (7 bases). The CDR3 loop spans 15 amino acids. V lost 6 bases, J lost 0 bases, and 13 bases lay in between. From germline, CDR1 is MNHEY and CDR2 SVGAGI. The CDR3 sequence: CASSPRGESTDTQYF. CDR3 nucleotides: TGTGCCAGCAGCCCCAGGGGGGAAAGCACAGATACGCAGTATTTT.

This clone has ten or more counts. The V and J genes are TRBV2 and TRBJ2-3; 11 bases are shared with TRBD1. This CDR3 contains 15 residues. Germline assignment: CDR1 SNHLY and CDR2 FYNNEI. V gave up 6 bases and J gave up 4 bases; unmatched junction bases: 6. The CDR3 protein is CASRDRGRVPDTQYF. CDR3 DNA: TGTGCCAGCAGGGACAGGGGGCGCGTCCCAGATACGCAGTATTTT.

The genes are TRBV5-4 and TRBJ1-1, with 9 bases aligning to TRBD1. The CDR3 consists of 15 residues. Trimming took 0 bases from V and 5 from J; bases not matched to a gene: 5. Germline-derived CDR1 and CDR2 are SGHNT and YYREEE (reference sequence). The CDR3 reads CASSLAGQGGTEAFF. The DNA for the CDR3 is TGTGCCAGCAGCTTGGCGGGACAGGGAGGAACTGAAGCTTTCTTT. Based on the CDR3 plus reference TRBV5-4 and TRBJ1-1, the full variable domain is ETGVTQSPTHLIKTRGQQVTLRCSSQSGHNTVSWYQQALGQGPQFIFQYYREEENGRGNFPPRFSGLQFPNYSSELNVNALELDDSALYLCASSLAGQGGTEAFFGQGTRLTVV.